This entry describes one T cell receptor beta chain. Antigen: not known. The data belong to a study of Ad26.COV2.S vaccination and SARS-CoV-2 variants. Repertoires were generated with immunoSEQ multiplex PCR, while TCRdb's copy carries only in-frame clones and drops some. The sample lists a few hundred thousand clones; 83% were seen once. The treatment denotes: approximately 18 received Ad26.COV2.S at low or high dose, single or two shots; roughly 5 received placebo; per-sample allocation not given. Following the first vaccine or placebo injection, samples were taken on day 63. The vaccine antigen was prefusion-stabilized Wuhan SARS-CoV-2 spike. Broader study findings: Estimates derived from TCR breadth and depth analyses may have underestimated total T cell responses.

This CDR3 has 16 amino acids. Trimming shortened V by 2 bases and J by 2 bases, and 13 bases separated the two germline ends. CDR1 is SGHKS and CDR2 is YYEKEE in the germline V gene (reference sequence). Sequenced here: peripheral blood, sampled in a trial of Ad26.COV2.S vaccine versus placebo. The sequence came from a person aged 18-60 years who received the Ad26.COV2.S COVID-19 vaccine or a placebo. This chain joins TRBV5-5 and TRBJ2-2, with D perhaps assigned TRBD1 or TRBD2 (6 bases each). The chain's CDR3 is CASSFNGGQNTGELFF. The DNA for the CDR3 is TGTGCCAGCAGCTTTAACGGGGGCCAAAACACCGGGGAGCTGTTTTTT.